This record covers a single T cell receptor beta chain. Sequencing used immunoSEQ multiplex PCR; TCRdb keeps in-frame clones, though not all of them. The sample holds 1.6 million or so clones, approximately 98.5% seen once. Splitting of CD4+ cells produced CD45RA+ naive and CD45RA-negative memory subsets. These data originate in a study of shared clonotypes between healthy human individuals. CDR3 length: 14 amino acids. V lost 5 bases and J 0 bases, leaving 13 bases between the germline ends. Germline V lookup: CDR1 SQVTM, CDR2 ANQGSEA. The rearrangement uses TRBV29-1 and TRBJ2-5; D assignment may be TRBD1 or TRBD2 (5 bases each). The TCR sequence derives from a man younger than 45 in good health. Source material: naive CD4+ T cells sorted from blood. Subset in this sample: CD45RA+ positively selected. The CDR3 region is CSVYGTGNQETQYF. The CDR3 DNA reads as TGCAGCGTTTACGGGACGGGAAACCAAGAGACCCAGTACTTC.